A single sample is the source of the 7 T cell receptor beta chains below, sequenced in a study of identical twins. TCRdb reanalysed the 5' RACE reads using MiXCR and keeps one entry per CDR3 protein. The data show 200,000 or so distinct CDR3 sequences, under 10% seen once. These records were also assigned to another study, of yellow fever vaccine responses in identical twins.

Specimen: memory (CD45RO+) T cells sorted from blood. The origin of the receptors is a woman aged 18-29 years in good health.

Many counts were recorded for this clonotype. The chain couples TRBV5-1 to TRBJ1-2; no firm D call. The CDR3 loop spans 13 amino acids. Germline V lookup: CDR1 SGHRS, CDR2 YFSETQ. Trimming took off 7 bases at V and 5 bases at J, with 15 bases between the two ends. In nucleotides, the CDR3 is TGCGCCAGCGGGGAGGCAGCGAAGTATGGCTACACCTTC. Amino acids: CASGEAAKYGYTF.

This clonotype was seen ten or more times. The rearrangement links TRBV4-2 to TRBJ2-1, with 7 bases matching TRBD2. The length of the CDR3 is 14 residues. Germline CDR1 LGHNA, CDR2 YNFKEQ. After removal of 4 bases from V and 5 bases from J, the junction contained 5 bases not matched to a gene. The CDR3, as DNA: TGTGCCAGCAGCCTGGAGCGGGGAGACAATGAGCAGTTCTTC. This sequence encodes CASSLERGDNEQFF.

V usage is TRBV12-3 or TRBV12-4 and J usage is TRBJ1-5, with D perhaps matching TRBD1 (5 bases). V was trimmed by 6 bases and J by 6 bases, leaving 12 bases between them. This CDR3 has 13 amino acids. The CDR3 coding sequence is TGTGCCAGCAGCTACGGGACTTTTCAGCCCCAGCATTTT. Its translation: CASSYGTFQPQHF.

This clonotype was detected many times. V gene TRBV7-9 combines with J gene TRBJ2-7; D ambiguous. Germline V gives CDR1 SEHNR, CDR2 FQNEAQ (reference sequence). V gave up 5 bases and J gave up 3 bases, with 8 bases separating them. The CDR3 totals 12 residues. The DNA of the CDR3 is TGTGCCAGCAGCGAAGTGGGCTACGAGCAGTACTTC. Protein product: CASSEVGYEQYF.

On this clonotype: Germline and junction disagree at one end, which may indicate a read error. The rearrangement uses TRBV5-6 and TRBJ2-2; 9 nucleotides match TRBD2. The CDR3 has 13 residues. Germline CDR1 reads SGHDT; CDR2 reads YYEEEE. In DNA form, the CDR3 reads TGTGCCATCAGCGGGGGGACAACCGGGGAGCTGTTTTTT. It codes for CAISGGTTGELFF.

This clonotype was found a few times. The V call is TRBV9, the J call TRBJ2-3, with TRBD2 identical over 10 bases. The CDR3 is made up of 15 amino acids. After removal of 4 bases from V and 4 bases from J, the junction contained 6 bases not matched to a gene. The V gene's germline CDR1 is SGDLS and CDR2 YYNGEE. CDR3 in amino acids: CASSLLAGASDTQYF. In DNA form, the CDR3 reads TGTGCCAGCAGCTTGCTAGCGGGGGCCTCAGATACGCAGTATTTT. Filled out from reference TRBV9 and TRBJ2-3, the complete variable domain reads DSGVTQTPKHLITATGQRVTLRCSPRSGDLSVYWYQQSLDQGLQFLIQYYNGEERAKGNILERFSAQQFPDLHSELNLSSLELGDSALYFCASSLLAGASDTQYFGPGTRLTVL.

At least ten counts were recorded for this clonotype. This chain connects TRBV20-1 to TRBJ2-3, with a tentative D call TRBD2 (5 bases). The germline gives CDR1 DFQATT, CDR2 SNEGSKA (reference sequence). This CDR3 comprises 12 residues. The V end lost 8 bases, the J end lost 6 bases, and 15 bases lay between the germline ends. CDR3 nucleotides: TGCAGTAGAGCGGTTGTTTCTGATACGCAGTATTTT. As protein: CSRAVVSDTQYF.